The 11 T cell receptor beta chains presented below share a single source sample, sequenced in a study of blood T cells in healthy people across ages (dated by TCRdb to between 2014 and 2016). Library preparation used 5' RACE. Sequenced using an Illumina HiSeq 2500. A second 7 to 11 cycle PCR used a sample-barcoded 5' primer and a J-beta primer mix. TCRdb reworked the public reads: Q25 trimming with fastp, MiXCR clone assembly, productive beta chains retained. Each CDR3 protein gets just one entry, which takes the most common genes and DNA from the rows behind it. For this sample there are some 1.1 million distinct CDR3 sequences; roughly two fifths appear just once. The top ten constitute around 12% of the sample. The sequencing input was blood. These receptors were collected from a young man in good health.

The gene calls are TRBV30 and TRBJ2-6, with no clear D. The germline V gene has CDR1 GTSNPN and CDR2 SVGIG (reference sequence). CDR3 size: 15 residues. V was trimmed by 0 bases and J by 0 bases, leaving 6 bases between them. The CDR3 DNA reads TGTGCCTGGAGTGTAAGTGGCTCTGGGGCCAACGTCCTGACTTTC. Its translation: CAWSVSGSGANVLTF.

This chain joins TRBV7-2 and TRBJ2-3; possibly TRBD2 for D (6 bases). V was trimmed by 1 base and J by 0 bases, leaving 14 bases between them. Germline assignment: CDR1 SGHTA and CDR2 FQGNSA. This CDR3 is built from 17 residues. For the CDR3, the DNA is TGTGCCAGCAGCTTAGGAATGGCGGGGTCGAGCACAGATACGCAGTATTTT. It translates to CASSLGMAGSSTDTQYF.

This chain links TRBV7-2 with TRBJ1-1, with D possibly TRBD1 on 6 matching bases. V was pared by 6 bases and J by 4 bases, with 15 bases between. Germline lookup yields CDR1 SGHTA and CDR2 FQGNSA. This CDR3 contains 14 residues. The CDR3 sequence is CASRPTGNPTEAFF. CDR3 bases: TGTGCCAGCAGGCCTACAGGGAACCCCACTGAAGCTTTCTTT.

In its sample, this clonotype was seen many times. The chain employs TRBV5-1 and TRBJ1-2; 7 bases agree with TRBD1. With 6 bases clipped from V and 3 bases from J, the junction kept 8 bases outside the gene matches. Germline V CDR1 and CDR2: SGHRS, YFSETQ. CDR3 length: 14 residues. The CDR3 here is CASNPTGQDYGYTF. DNA for the CDR3: TGCGCCAGCAATCCCACCGGACAGGACTATGGCTACACCTTC. The whole variable domain, remainder taken from reference TRBV5-1 and TRBJ1-2, is KAGVTQTPRYLIKTRGQQVTLSCSPISGHRSVSWYQQTPGQGLQFLFEYFSETQRNKGNFPGRFSGRQFSNSRSEMNVSTLELGDSALYLCASNPTGQDYGYTFGSGTRLTVV.

This clonotype came up many times. The rearrangement uses TRBV20-1 and TRBJ2-3, with TRBD2 identical over 10 bases. With V trimmed by 5 bases and J by 2 bases, 4 bases remained unmatched. Per germline, CDR1 DFQATT and CDR2 SNEGSKA (reference sequence). The CDR3 is 14 residues long. The CDR3, as DNA: TGCAGTGCTGAAACTAGCGGGGACACAGATACGCAGTATTTT. Protein product: CSAETSGDTDTQYF.

This rearrangement joins TRBV7-8 to TRBJ2-1; TRBD2 matches at 9 bases. The J call is doubtful: the DNA matches TRBJ2-7 better. Germline-derived CDR1 and CDR2 are SGHVS and FQNEAQ. The CDR3 loop spans 19 amino acids. The DNA of the CDR3 is TGTGCCAGCAGCTTAGCAAGGAGGGTAGCGGGGGAGTCCTACAATGAGCAGTACTTC. It codes for CASSLARRVAGESYNEQYF.

This clonotype came up many times. This chain uses TRBV4-2 with TRBJ2-3; D unclear. The CDR3 runs 15 residues. Germline-derived CDR1 and CDR2 are LGHNA and YNFKEQ. Trimming took 4 bases from V and 0 from J, leaving 11 bases between them. The CDR3 here is CASSLDRLSTDTQYF. Written as DNA, the CDR3 is TGTGCCAGCAGCCTGGACCGGCTTAGCACAGATACGCAGTATTTT.

The genes are TRBV20-1 and TRBJ1-5; D perhaps matches TRBD1 (5 bases). The germline V and J ends were trimmed by 4 bases and 3 bases, with 13 bases remaining between them. The CDR3 length is 14 residues. Germline V gives CDR1 DFQATT, CDR2 SNEGSKA (reference sequence). The CDR3 is CSAIRDGSNQPQHF. The CDR3 bases are TGCAGTGCTATTCGGGACGGGTCCAATCAGCCCCAGCATTTT.

This clonotype has only a few counts. This rearrangement joins TRBV6-2 or TRBV6-3 to TRBJ1-1; D may be TRBD1 (6 bases). Germline CDR1 and CDR2: MNHEY and SVGEGT. This CDR3 comprises 14 residues. Trimming removed 6 bases at V and 6 bases at J, with 17 bases between. The CDR3 DNA sequence: TGTGCCAGCAGCCCTCCGGACAGACCGGCTGAAGCTTTCTTT. Protein sequence: CASSPPDRPAEAFF.

This clonotype came up many times. The rearrangement links TRBV5-1 to TRBJ2-5; D not certain. This CDR3 is built from 11 residues. Trimming left V 2 bases short and J 6 bases short, with 5 bases between. Looked up from germline, CDR1 is SGHRS and CDR2 is YFSETQ. The DNA of the CDR3 is TGCGCCAGCAGCTTAGATAAGACCCAGTACTTC. It yields the protein CASSLDKTQYF.

This clonotype was seen a few times. The chain's CDR3 is CASSYRPQGGYTF. DNA for the CDR3: TGTGCCAGCAGTTATCGTCCACAGGGAGGTTACACCTTC. This chain uses TRBV12-3 or TRBV12-4 with TRBJ1-2, with TRBD1 as a possible D gene (6 bases). This CDR3 has 13 amino acids. Trimming took off 4 bases at V and 11 bases at J, with 17 bases between the two ends.